These 16 T cell receptor beta chains came from one sample sequenced in a study of cytomegalovirus exposure and HLA in healthy donors. The PCR used 60 Vbeta and 13 Jbeta primers. This table comes from immunoSEQ multiplex PCR, and its TCRdb copy is limited to in-frame clones, with some not included. The sample includes 90,000 or so clones, roughly 80% of them seen just once. The source material was PBMCs. All receptors derive from a woman in her fifties or sixties in good health and CMV-seropositive.

The CDR3 DNA reads TGTGCCAGCAGCCAAGGGGACAGGGATCATCAGCCCCAGCATTTT. Amino acid sequence: CASSQGDRDHQPQHF. The chain is built from TRBV21-1 and TRBJ1-5; TRBD1, the table's D call, was not compared with the DNA. TRBV21-1 is a pseudogene. The CDR3 extends over 15 amino acids.

The chain couples TRBV6-1 to TRBJ2-3; TRBD2 agrees at 7 bases. Germline CDR1 MNHNS, CDR2 SASEGT. The CDR3 runs to 14 residues. The V and J ends lost 5 bases and 2 bases, in that order; junction bases with no gene match: 4. In DNA, the CDR3 is TGTGCCAGCAGTCCAGCGGGGTACACAGATACGCAGTATTTT. Protein sequence: CASSPAGYTDTQYF.

The J gene is TRBJ2-2, the V gene TRBV7-6; D is unclear. The V end was cut by 5 bases, the J end by 8 bases, with 9 bases between. Per germline, CDR1 SGHVS and CDR2 FNYEAQ. The CDR3 covers 12 residues. The CDR3 sequence: CASSRIVGELFF. The CDR3 DNA is TGTGCCAGCAGCCGTATTGTAGGGGAGCTGTTTTTT.

The chain links TRBV5-4 to TRBJ2-3; 8 positions match TRBD2. CDR1 and CDR2 from the germline V gene are SGHNT and YYREEE (reference sequence). The length of the CDR3 is 16 residues. J was trimmed by 2 bases and V by 4 bases; bases with no gene match: 9. CDR3 region: CASSERAGDFTDTQYF. The CDR3 DNA reads as TGTGCCAGCAGCGAGAGAGCGGGGGACTTCACAGATACGCAGTATTTT. The whole variable domain, filled in from reference TRBV5-4 and TRBJ2-3, reads ETGVTQSPTHLIKTRGQQVTLRCSSQSGHNTVSWYQQALGQGPQFIFQYYREEENGRGNFPPRFSGLQFPNYSSELNVNALELDDSALYLCASSERAGDFTDTQYFGPGTRLTVL.

The genes are TRBV9 and TRBJ2-1; 9 bases map to TRBD2. Germline V gene sequence: CDR1 SGDLS, CDR2 YYNGEE. CDR3 length: 15 amino acids. V was pared by 2 bases and J by 5 bases, with 5 bases of the junction left unmatched. The CDR3 protein is CASSVIAGEHNEQFF. The CDR3 nucleotides read TGTGCCAGCAGCGTGATAGCGGGGGAACACAATGAGCAGTTCTTC.

This chain joins TRBV18 and TRBJ1-4, with D possibly matching TRBD1 (5 bases). CDR3 length: 13 amino acids. Trimming shortened V by 3 bases and J by 8 bases, and 10 bases separated the two germline ends. Germline V gives CDR1 KGHSH, CDR2 LQKENI. The CDR3 loop is CASSPQEGEKLFF. The CDR3 DNA reads as TGTGCCAGCTCACCCCAGGAGGGGGAAAAACTGTTTTTT. Full variable domain (outside the CDR3, taken from reference TRBV18 and TRBJ1-4): NAGVMQNPRHLVRRRGQEARLRCSPMKGHSHVYWYRQLPEEGLKFMVYLQKENIIDESGMPKERFSAEFPKEGPSILRIQQVVRGDSAAYFCASSPQEGEKLFFGSGTQLSVL.

The gene calls are TRBV5-1 and TRBJ1-6; 7 nucleotides match TRBD1. Germline V lookup: CDR1 SGHRS, CDR2 YFSETQ. The J segment lost 4 bases and the V segment lost 4 bases, leaving 5 bases of the junction unmatched. This CDR3 contains 15 residues. CDR3 sequence reads: CASSPRQGYNSPLHF. The CDR3 region has the DNA TGCGCCAGCAGCCCGAGACAGGGTTATAATTCACCCCTCCACTTT. The full variable domain, with the rest looked up from reference TRBV5-1 and TRBJ1-6, is KAGVTQTPRYLIKTRGQQVTLSCSPISGHRSVSWYQQTPGQGLQFLFEYFSETQRNKGNFPGRFSGRQFSNSRSEMNVSTLELGDSALYLCASSPRQGYNSPLHFGNGTRLTVT.

This clone was counted a few times. This chain joins TRBV25-1 and TRBJ1-1; D unclear. This CDR3 spans 12 amino acids. V was cut by 5 bases and J by 5 bases, with 9 bases left in between. Looked up from germline, CDR1 is MGHDK and CDR2 is SYGVNS. This chain's CDR3 is CASSSGSTEAFF. CDR3 coding DNA: TGTGCCAGCAGTTCCGGTTCGACTGAAGCTTTCTTT.

CDR3 coding DNA: TGTGCCAGCAGCCCCACGAGTTCCTACAATGAGCAGTTCTTC. Residues: CASSPTSSYNEQFF. The gene calls are TRBV11-3 and TRBJ2-1; D gene ambiguous. V dropped 5 bases and J dropped 1 base, with 9 bases sitting between them. CDR3 length equals 14 residues. The germline V gene has CDR1 SGHNT and CDR2 YENEEA.

In this sample, this clone turned up once. The chain is built from TRBV9 and TRBJ1-5; weak D call: TRBD1 (6 bases). Per the germline V gene, CDR1 is SGDLS and CDR2 is YYNGEE. V was clipped by 4 bases and J by 4 bases, with 12 bases between them. The CDR3 is 14 residues long. In DNA form, the CDR3 reads TGTGCCAGCAGCAAACAGGGTGCTAATCAGCCCCAGCATTTT. Encoded protein: CASSKQGANQPQHF.

The V gene is TRBV6-6, the J gene TRBJ2-7; 8 positions agree with TRBD2. Trimming at V came to 10 bases and at J to 5 bases, leaving 7 bases not matched to a gene. The CDR3 runs 12 residues. Germline CDR1 is MNHNY and CDR2 is SVGAGI (reference sequence). For the CDR3, the DNA is TGTGCCACAGATACGGGGGGGAACGAGCAGTACGTC. It codes for CATDTGGNEQYV.

With regard to this clone: The junction does not match germline at one end; this may be a read error. CDR3 sequence reads: CASSRRDRGSIHF. The DNA for the CDR3 is TGTGCCAGCAGCCGCCGGGACAGGGGCTCGATTCACTTT. J is TRBJ1-1 and V is TRBV27; 10 bases fit TRBD1. The germline V gene has CDR1 MNHEY and CDR2 SMNVEV (reference sequence). This CDR3 is built from 13 residues.

This chain links TRBV7-6 with TRBJ1-2, with TRBD1 matching over 9 bases. Germline loops: CDR1 SGHVS, CDR2 FNYEAQ. J lost 8 bases, V lost 1 base, and 5 bases had no gene match. This CDR3 region has 14 residues. DNA of the CDR3: TGTGCCAGCAGCTTAGACAGGGGGCGAGAGGGCTACACCTTC. Translating it yields CASSLDRGREGYTF.

The chain carries TRBV11-2 and TRBJ2-7; D may be TRBD1 (6 bases). Trimming left V 4 bases short and J 5 bases short, with 15 bases between. There are 14 residues in the CDR3. Per germline, CDR1 SGHAT and CDR2 FQNNGV. CDR3 amino acids: CASSSRTGSHEQYV. The DNA of the CDR3 is TGTGCCAGCAGCTCTAGAACAGGGTCCCACGAGCAGTACGTC.

The chain has TRBV5-5 and TRBJ2-1, with a tentative D call TRBD2 (6 bases). Germline V gene lookup returns CDR1 SGHKS and CDR2 YYEKEE (reference sequence). V was clipped by 2 bases and J by 4 bases, with 13 bases between them. The CDR3 consists of 15 residues. The CDR3 region is CASSFGGDPYNEQFF. CDR3 DNA sequence: TGTGCCAGCAGCTTTGGAGGGGACCCATACAATGAGCAGTTCTTC.

This clone was counted a single time. The rearrangement uses TRBV6-5 and TRBJ2-1; 13 nucleotides align to TRBD2. Germline V gene sequence: CDR1 MNHEY, CDR2 SVGAGI. This CDR3 is 15 amino acids long. The V gene end was trimmed by 1 base and the J gene end by 8 bases; junction bases not matched to a gene: 2. CDR3 sequence: CASSYWTSGSDEQFF. CDR3 nucleotides: TGTGCCAGCAGTTACTGGACTAGCGGGAGTGATGAGCAGTTCTTC.